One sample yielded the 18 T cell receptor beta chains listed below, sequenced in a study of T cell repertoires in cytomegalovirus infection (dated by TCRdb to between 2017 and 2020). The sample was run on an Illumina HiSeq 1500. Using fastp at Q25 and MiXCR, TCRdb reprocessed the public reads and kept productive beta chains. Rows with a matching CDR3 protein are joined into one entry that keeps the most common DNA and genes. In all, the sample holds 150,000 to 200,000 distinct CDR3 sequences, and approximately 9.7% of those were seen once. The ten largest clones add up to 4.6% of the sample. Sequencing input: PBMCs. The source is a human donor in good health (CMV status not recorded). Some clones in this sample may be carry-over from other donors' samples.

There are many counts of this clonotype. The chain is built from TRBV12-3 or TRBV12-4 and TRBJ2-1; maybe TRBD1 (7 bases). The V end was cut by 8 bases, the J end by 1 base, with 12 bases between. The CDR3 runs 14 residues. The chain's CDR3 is CASGAGGSYNEQFF. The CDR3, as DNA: TGTGCCAGCGGGGCAGGGGGGTCCTACAATGAGCAGTTCTTC.

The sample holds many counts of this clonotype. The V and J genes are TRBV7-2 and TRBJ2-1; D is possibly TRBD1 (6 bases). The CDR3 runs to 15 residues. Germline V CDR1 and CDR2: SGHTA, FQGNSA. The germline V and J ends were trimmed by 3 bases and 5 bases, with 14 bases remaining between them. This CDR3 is CASSLWGLTNNEQFF. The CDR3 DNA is TGTGCCAGCAGCTTGTGGGGGCTTACAAACAATGAGCAGTTCTTC. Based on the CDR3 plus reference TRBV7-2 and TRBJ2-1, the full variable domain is GAGVSQSPSNKVTEKGKDVELRCDPISGHTALYWYRQSLGQGLEFLIYFQGNSAPDKSGLPSDRFSAERTGGSVSTLTIQRTQQEDSAVYLCASSLWGLTNNEQFFGPGTRLTVL.

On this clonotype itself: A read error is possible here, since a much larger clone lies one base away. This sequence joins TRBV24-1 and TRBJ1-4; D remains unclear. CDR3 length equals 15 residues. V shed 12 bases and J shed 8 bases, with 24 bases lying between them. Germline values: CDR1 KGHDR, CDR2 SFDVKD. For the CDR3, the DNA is TGTGCCTGCAGTCTACGTCGAGTGGTTGGGGAAAAACTGTTTTTT. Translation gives CACSLRRVVGEKLFF.

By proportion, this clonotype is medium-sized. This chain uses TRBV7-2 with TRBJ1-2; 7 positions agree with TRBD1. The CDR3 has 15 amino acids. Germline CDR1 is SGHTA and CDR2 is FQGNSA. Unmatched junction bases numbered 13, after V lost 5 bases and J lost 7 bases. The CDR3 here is CASSPRQGLVGGYTF. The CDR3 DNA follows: TGTGCCAGCAGCCCAAGACAGGGTCTAGTGGGTGGCTACACCTTC. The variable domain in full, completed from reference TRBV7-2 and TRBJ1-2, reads GAGVSQSPSNKVTEKGKDVELRCDPISGHTALYWYRQSLGQGLEFLIYFQGNSAPDKSGLPSDRFSAERTGGSVSTLTIQRTQQEDSAVYLCASSPRQGLVGGYTFGSGTRLTVV.

CDR3 nucleotides: TGTGCCAGCAGCGTAACTAGCTCTTTAGATACGCAGTATTTT. It yields the protein CASSVTSSLDTQYF. This chain joins TRBV9 and TRBJ2-3; D is perhaps TRBD2 (6 bases). Germline CDR1 is SGDLS and CDR2 is YYNGEE. This CDR3 is 14 amino acids long. The V end lost 1 base, the J end lost 5 bases, and 11 bases lay between the germline ends.

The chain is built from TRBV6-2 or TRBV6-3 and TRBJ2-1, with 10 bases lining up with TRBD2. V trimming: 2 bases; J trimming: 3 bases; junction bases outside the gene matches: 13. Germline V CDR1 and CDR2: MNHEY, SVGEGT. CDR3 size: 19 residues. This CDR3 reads CASSYVLAGASGDYNEQFF. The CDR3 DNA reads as TGTGCCAGCAGTTACGTGCTAGCGGGAGCGTCGGGGGACTACAATGAGCAGTTCTTC.

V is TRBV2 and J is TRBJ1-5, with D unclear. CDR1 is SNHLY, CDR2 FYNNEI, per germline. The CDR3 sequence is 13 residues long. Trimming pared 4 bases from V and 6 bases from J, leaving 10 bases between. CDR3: CASSASGIQPQHF. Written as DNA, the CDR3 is TGTGCCAGCAGTGCGTCGGGGATTCAGCCCCAGCATTTT.

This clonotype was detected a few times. Written as DNA, the CDR3 is TGTGCCAGCACAATCGACTCATCTCTGAATGAGCAGTTCTTC. Residues: CASTIDSSLNEQFF. This chain uses TRBV2 with TRBJ2-1; the D is unclear. The ends were cut back, 7 bases at V and 7 bases at J, with 17 bases in the middle. The germline CDR1 and CDR2 sequences are SNHLY and FYNNEI. The CDR3 runs to 14 residues. Full variable domain (missing parts from reference TRBV2 and TRBJ2-1): EPEVTQTPSHQVTQMGQEVILRCVPISNHLYFYWYRQILGQKVEFLVSFYNNEISEKSEIFDDQFSVERPDGSNFTLKIRSTKLEDSAMYFCASTIDSSLNEQFFGPGTRLTVL.

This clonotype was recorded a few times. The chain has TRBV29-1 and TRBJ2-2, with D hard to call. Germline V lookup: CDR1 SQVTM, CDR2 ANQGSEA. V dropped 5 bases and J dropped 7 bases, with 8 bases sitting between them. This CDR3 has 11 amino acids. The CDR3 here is CSVLAGGELFF. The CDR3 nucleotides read TGCAGCGTTTTGGCTGGCGGGGAGCTGTTTTTT.

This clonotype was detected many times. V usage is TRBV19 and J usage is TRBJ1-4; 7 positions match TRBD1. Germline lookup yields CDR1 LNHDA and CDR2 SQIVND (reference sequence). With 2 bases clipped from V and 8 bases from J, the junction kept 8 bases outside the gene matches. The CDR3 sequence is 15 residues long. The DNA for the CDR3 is TGTGCCAGTAGTATAACGGGACAGTTGACGGAAAAACTGTTTTTT. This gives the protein CASSITGQLTEKLFF.

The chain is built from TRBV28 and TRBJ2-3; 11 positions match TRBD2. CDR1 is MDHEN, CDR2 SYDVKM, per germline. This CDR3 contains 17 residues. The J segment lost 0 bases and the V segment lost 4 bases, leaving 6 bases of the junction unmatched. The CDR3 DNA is TGTGCCAGCAGTTCATCTTCTAGCGGGAGGAGCACAGATACGCAGTATTTT. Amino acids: CASSSSSSGRSTDTQYF.

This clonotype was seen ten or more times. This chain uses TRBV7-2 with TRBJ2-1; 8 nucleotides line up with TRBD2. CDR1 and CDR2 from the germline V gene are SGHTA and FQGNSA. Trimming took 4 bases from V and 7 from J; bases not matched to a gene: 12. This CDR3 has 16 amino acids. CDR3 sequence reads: CASSSPLPSGRNEQFF. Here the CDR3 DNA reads TGTGCCAGCAGCTCCCCCCTCCCCAGCGGGAGAAATGAGCAGTTCTTC.

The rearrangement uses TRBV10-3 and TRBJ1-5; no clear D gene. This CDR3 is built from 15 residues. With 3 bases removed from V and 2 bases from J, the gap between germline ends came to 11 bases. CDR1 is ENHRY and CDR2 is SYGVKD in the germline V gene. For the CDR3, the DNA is TGTGCCATCAGTGACCAAGTCCTGGGCAATCAGCCCCAGCATTTT. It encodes CAISDQVLGNQPQHF.

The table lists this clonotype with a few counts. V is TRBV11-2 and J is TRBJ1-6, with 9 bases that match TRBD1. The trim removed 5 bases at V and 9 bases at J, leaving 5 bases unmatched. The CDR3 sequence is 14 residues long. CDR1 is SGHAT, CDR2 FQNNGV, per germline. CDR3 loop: CASSRQGVISPLHF. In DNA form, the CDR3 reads TGTGCCAGCAGCCGACAGGGGGTGATTTCACCCCTCCACTTT.

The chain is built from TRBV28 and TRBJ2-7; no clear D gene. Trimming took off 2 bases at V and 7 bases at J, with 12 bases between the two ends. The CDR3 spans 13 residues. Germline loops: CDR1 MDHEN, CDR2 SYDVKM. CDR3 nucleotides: TGTGCCAGCAGTTTAGCGGCGTTAAGTGAGCAGTACTTC. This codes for CASSLAALSEQYF.

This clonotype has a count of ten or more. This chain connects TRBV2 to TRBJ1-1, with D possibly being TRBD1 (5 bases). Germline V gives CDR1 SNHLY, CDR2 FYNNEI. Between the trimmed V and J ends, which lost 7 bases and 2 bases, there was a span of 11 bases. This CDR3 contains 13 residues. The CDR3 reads CASTPRDNTEAFF. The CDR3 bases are TGTGCCAGCACCCCGAGGGACAACACTGAAGCTTTCTTT.

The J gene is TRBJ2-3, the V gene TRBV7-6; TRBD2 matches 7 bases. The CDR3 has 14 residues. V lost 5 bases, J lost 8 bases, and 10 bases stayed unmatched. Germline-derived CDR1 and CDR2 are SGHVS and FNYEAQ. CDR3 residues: CASSQLAWAGTQYF. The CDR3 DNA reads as TGTGCCAGCAGCCAACTAGCGTGGGCAGGTACGCAGTATTTT.

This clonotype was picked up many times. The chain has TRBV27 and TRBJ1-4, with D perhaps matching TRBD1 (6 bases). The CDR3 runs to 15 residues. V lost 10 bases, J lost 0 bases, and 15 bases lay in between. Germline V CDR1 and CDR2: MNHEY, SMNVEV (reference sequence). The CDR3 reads CATKGGLATNEKLFF. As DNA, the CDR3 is TGTGCCACCAAGGGGGGCCTCGCAACTAATGAAAAACTGTTTTTT.